The 32 T cell receptor beta chains below were found in one sample sequenced in a study of breast tumors, draining lymph nodes, adjacent tissues. Samples came from axillary lymph nodes draining the breast cancer. TCRdb re-analysed the multiplex PCR reads in MiXCR, keeping a single row per CDR3 protein. The sample carries about 150,000 distinct CDR3 sequences, about 30% recorded once. The source material was axillary lymph node tissue. These receptors came from a female donor with breast cancer. Some clones in this sample may be carry-over from other donors' samples.

In its sample, this clonotype was seen many times. The chain employs TRBV5-8 and TRBJ2-5; TRBD2 aligns across 7 bases. CDR1 is SGHTS, CDR2 YDEGEE, per germline. Losses at the gene ends were 1 base for V and 4 bases for J; bases not matched to a gene: 4. This CDR3 is built from 14 residues. CDR3 sequence reads: CASSLYAGVETQYF. DNA for the CDR3: TGTGCCAGCAGCTTGTACGCGGGGGTAGAGACCCAGTACTTC.

This clonotype was found many times. The V gene is TRBV20-1, the J gene TRBJ2-7; 15 positions agree with TRBD2. The CDR3 contains 15 residues. CDR1 is DFQATT, CDR2 SNEGSKA, per germline (reference sequence). The V gene end was trimmed by 6 bases and the J gene end by 4 bases; junction bases not matched to a gene: 7. CDR3 protein: CSAKGGLAGGYEQYF. The CDR3 DNA reads as TGCAGTGCAAAGGGGGGACTAGCGGGGGGATACGAGCAGTACTTC.

The chain employs TRBV5-1 and TRBJ2-1; 7 bases fit TRBD1. Germline CDR1 is SGHRS and CDR2 is YFSETQ. This CDR3 region has 15 residues. V was pared by 1 base and J by 10 bases, with 11 bases of the junction left unmatched. The CDR3 nucleotides are TGCGCCAGCAGCTTGCGAGGGGGCTGGTTCGTCGAGCAGTTCTTC. Translation: CASSLRGGWFVEQFF.

The V gene is TRBV7-2, the J gene TRBJ2-7, with a weak D call TRBD1 (6 bases). V lost 1 base and J lost 7, with 11 bases in between. This CDR3 is built from 13 residues. The germline V gene has CDR1 SGHTA and CDR2 FQGNSA. DNA of the CDR3: TGTGCCAGCAGCTTAGGGGGGCCTAATGAGCAGTACGTC. This codes for CASSLGGPNEQYV.

There are many counts of this clonotype. The chain uses TRBV6-5 and TRBJ1-5; weak D call: TRBD1 (5 bases). V dropped 11 bases and J dropped 4 bases, with 18 bases sitting between them. The CDR3 covers 14 residues. Germline-derived CDR1 and CDR2 are MNHEY and SVGAGI. CDR3 amino acids: CASKQGQGNQPQHF. The CDR3 DNA reads TGTGCCTCCAAACAAGGCCAGGGTAATCAGCCCCAGCATTTT.

This clonotype was found many times. The rearrangement uses TRBV7-2 and TRBJ2-3; D gene unclear. V lost 4 bases and J lost 7, with 15 bases in between. Germline CDR1 and CDR2: SGHTA and FQGNSA. This CDR3 comprises 14 residues. CDR3 in DNA: TGTGCCAGCAGCTCCCTCCGGGCTATCCATACGCAGTATTTT. It yields the protein CASSSLRAIHTQYF.

This clonotype was seen only a few times. This may come from a read error, since a much larger clone is one base off. The chain recombines TRBV5-5 with TRBJ2-2; D unclear. Germline loops: CDR1 SGHKS, CDR2 YYEKEE (reference sequence). The V and J ends lost 0 bases and 4 bases respectively, with 7 bases between them. The CDR3 loop spans 14 amino acids. CDR3 DNA: TGTGCCAGCAGCTTGGGATGGACCACCGGGGAGCTGTTTTTT. It encodes CASSLGWTTGELFF.

The chain couples TRBV5-1 to TRBJ1-2; D possibly corresponds to TRBD1 (5 bases). The CDR3 is made up of 14 amino acids. V shed 0 bases and J shed 12 bases, with 18 bases lying between them. Germline lookup yields CDR1 SGHRS and CDR2 YFSETQ. Here the CDR3 reads CASSLAGTGGGNTF. The CDR3 DNA is TGCGCCAGCAGCTTGGCCGGAACAGGAGGAGGAAACACCTTC.

This clonotype appeared many times. The V call is TRBV4-1, the J call TRBJ2-1, with D hard to call. Germline lookup yields CDR1 MGHRA and CDR2 YSYEKL. The CDR3 totals 14 residues. V lost 4 bases and J lost 0, with 7 bases in between. The CDR3 bases are TGCGCCAGCAGCCTAATGTCCTCCTACAATGAGCAGTTCTTC. It is translated as CASSLMSSYNEQFF.

This clonotype occurred many times. This chain joins TRBV7-9 and TRBJ2-2; 11 bases align to TRBD2. This CDR3 has 17 residues. V lost 4 bases to trimming and J lost 2 bases; unmatched junction nucleotides: 6. Per the germline V gene, CDR1 is SEHNR and CDR2 is FQNEAQ (reference sequence). This CDR3 reads CASSSYLAGGNTGELFF. The CDR3 coding sequence is TGTGCCAGCAGCTCCTATCTAGCGGGGGGTAACACCGGGGAGCTGTTTTTT. The full variable domain, with the rest looked up from reference TRBV7-9 and TRBJ2-2, is DTGVSQNPRHKITKRGQNVTFRCDPISEHNRLYWYRQTLGQGPEFLTYFQNEAQLEKSRLLSDRFSAERPKGSFSTLEIQRTEQGDSAMYLCASSSYLAGGNTGELFFGEGSRLTVL.

The chain carries TRBV7-6 and TRBJ1-4, with D tentatively TRBD1 (6 bases). The CDR3 runs 18 residues. Germline V lookup: CDR1 SGHVS, CDR2 FNYEAQ. V was clipped by 1 base and J by 5 bases, with 20 bases between them. CDR3 protein: CASSLGGLAGAYNEKLFF. Written as DNA, the CDR3 is TGTGCCAGCAGCTTAGGAGGGTTAGCGGGGGCCTACAATGAAAAACTGTTTTTT.

In this sample, this clonotype turned up many times. This CDR3 reads CAISDSYNEQFF. For the CDR3, the DNA is TGTGCCATCAGCGACAGTTACAATGAGCAGTTCTTC. The rearrangement links TRBV10-3 to TRBJ2-1, with a weak D call TRBD1 (5 bases). Per the germline V gene, CDR1 is ENHRY and CDR2 is SYGVKD. Trimming left V 6 bases short and J 4 bases short, with 7 bases between. The CDR3 consists of 12 residues.

This clonotype was recorded many times. The chain employs TRBV19 and TRBJ1-5, with 9 positions matching TRBD1. V lost 6 bases, J lost 3 bases, and 3 bases stayed unmatched. Germline CDR1 is LNHDA and CDR2 is SQIVND (reference sequence). This CDR3 comprises 14 residues. CDR3 nucleotide sequence: TGTGCCAGTAGCCGGGACAGGGCCAATCAGCCCCAGCATTTT. Protein product: CASSRDRANQPQHF.

Concerning this clonotype itself: This may be a read error, as it is one base from a much larger clone. The chain uses TRBV12-3 or TRBV12-4 and TRBJ1-2; D perhaps matches TRBD1 (6 bases). CDR3 length: 15 amino acids. V lost 3 bases and J 2 bases, leaving 13 bases between the germline ends. CDR3 nucleotides: TGTGCCAGCAGTTTCCCGGCTGGACAGAACTATGGCTACACCTTC. Translating gives CASSFPAGQNYGYTF.

As to this clonotype: Just one base apart from a much larger clone, this may be a read error. The rearrangement joins TRBV7-8 to TRBJ1-3; 8 bases agree with TRBD1. CDR1 is SGHVS, CDR2 FQNEAQ, per germline. This CDR3 has 17 residues. For the CDR3, the DNA is TGTGCCAGCAGCTTTAAAGGGAGACAGGGGACTGCAAACCCCATATATTTT. It translates to CASSFKGRQGTANPIYF.

Comment on this clonotype: A read error is likely, as this CDR3 ends without the conserved phenylalanine or tryptophan. This chain uses TRBV19 with TRBJ2-1, with 8 bases aligning to TRBD1. The CDR3 has 16 amino acids. Germline V CDR1 and CDR2: LNHDA, SQIVND (reference sequence). Here the CDR3 reads CASSRQTGADYNEQFS. CDR3 in DNA: TGTGCCAGTAGTCGACAGACAGGGGCGGACTACAACGAGCAGTTCTCC.

This chain connects TRBV7-2 to TRBJ1-6, with 8 positions matching TRBD1. Germline V CDR1 and CDR2: SGHTA, FQGNSA. CDR3 size: 14 residues. The ends lost 2 bases at V and 7 bases at J; junction bases unmatched: 1. The CDR3 here is CASSLRQGNSPLHF. In nucleotides, the CDR3 is TGTGCCAGCAGCTTACGACAGGGGAATTCACCCCTCCACTTT.

There are many counts of this clonotype. This chain joins TRBV6-5 and TRBJ1-2; D unclear. The V gene lost 2 bases and the J gene lost 7 bases, with 5 bases spanning the gap. This CDR3 spans 11 amino acids. Germline V CDR1 and CDR2: MNHEY, SVGAGI. The CDR3 region has the DNA TGTGCCAGCAGTTACGCTGGTGGCTACACCTTC. This sequence encodes CASSYAGGYTF.

This clonotype was recorded many times. This rearrangement joins TRBV2 to TRBJ2-7, with 9 bases lining up with TRBD1. Trimming removed 11 bases from V and 3 bases from J; junction bases left unmatched: 5. In germline, CDR1 is SNHLY, CDR2 FYNNEI. The length of the CDR3 is 12 residues. The CDR3 spells CAGGQGDYEQYF. The CDR3 DNA reads TGTGCCGGGGGACAGGGAGACTACGAGCAGTACTTC. The whole variable domain, remainder taken from reference TRBV2 and TRBJ2-7, is EPEVTQTPSHQVTQMGQEVILRCVPISNHLYFYWYRQILGQKVEFLVSFYNNEISEKSEIFDDQFSVERPDGSNFTLKIRSTKLEDSAMYFCAGGQGDYEQYFGPGTRLTVT.

V usage is TRBV7-2 and J usage is TRBJ2-7, with 13 bases that match TRBD2. This CDR3 region has 17 residues. With 0 bases clipped from V and 2 bases from J, the junction kept 4 bases outside the gene matches. Germline lookup yields CDR1 SGHTA and CDR2 FQGNSA. CDR3 nucleotide sequence: TGTGCCAGCAGCTTAGCACCGGGACTAGCGGGGACCTACGAGCAGTACTTC. This translates into CASSLAPGLAGTYEQYF.

This clonotype was recorded at least ten times. The genes are TRBV6-5 and TRBJ2-5; D not resolved. Germline CDR1 is MNHEY and CDR2 is SVGAGI. V lost 0 bases to trimming and J lost 3 bases, with 14 bases between them. This CDR3 is 16 amino acids long. For the CDR3, the DNA is TGTGCCAGCAGTTACTCGAGTTGGTCAGGTGAAGAGACCCAGTACTTC. It is translated as CASSYSSWSGEETQYF.

A word on this clonotype: With a much larger clone just one base away, this may be a read error. The chain couples TRBV12-3 or TRBV12-4 to TRBJ1-1; 11 bases agree with TRBD1. CDR3 length: 17 amino acids. The CDR3, as DNA: TGTGACAGCAGCTCCGCCCCGGCCGGGACAGGGGGCACTGAAGCTTTCTTT. This encodes CDSSSAPAGTGGTEAFF.

The rearrangement links TRBV2 to TRBJ2-7, with a tentative D call TRBD2 (6 bases). V lost 1 base, J lost 5 bases, and 12 bases lay in between. There are 14 residues in the CDR3. Per the germline V gene, CDR1 is SNHLY and CDR2 is FYNNEI. CDR3 DNA sequence: TGTGCCAGCAGTGAAGACGGAGGGGAGGACGAGCAGTACTTC. This translates into CASSEDGGEDEQYF.

There are many counts of this clonotype. The chain employs TRBV7-2 and TRBJ2-5; D gene ambiguous. The CDR3 runs 17 residues. The germline V gene has CDR1 SGHTA and CDR2 FQGNSA. V was pared by 1 base and J by 2 bases, with 17 bases between. CDR3: CASSLGLLITEQETQYF. The CDR3 DNA sequence: TGTGCCAGCAGCTTAGGGCTTTTGATCACGGAGCAAGAGACCCAGTACTTC.

This chain uses TRBV28 with TRBJ2-3, with TRBD2 identical over 9 bases. The CDR3 is made up of 14 amino acids. V was pared by 6 bases and J by 2 bases, with 3 bases of the junction left unmatched. Germline CDR1 MDHEN, CDR2 SYDVKM. CDR3 loop: CASRSGGTTDTQYF. The DNA of the CDR3 is TGTGCCAGCAGAAGCGGGGGGACCACAGATACGCAGTATTTT.

With regard to this clonotype: As the CDR3 is not closed by the conserved phenylalanine or tryptophan, this likely results from a read error. No DNA is shown, since the ends of the CDR3 on it are uncertain; the CDR3 is the one TCRdb lists. The V gene is TRBV24-1, the J gene TRBJ1-5; the table gives TRBD1 as D, unverified against the DNA. From its first to its last residue, the CDR3 has 8 amino acids. Germline-derived CDR1 and CDR2 are KGHDR and SFDVKD. This CDR3 reads CATSDPWT.

This clonotype was recorded many times. This chain uses TRBV12-3 or TRBV12-4 with TRBJ1-2; D uncertain. Between the trimmed V and J ends, which lost 4 bases and 0 bases, there was a span of 9 bases. There are 14 residues in the CDR3. CDR3 region: CASSSARPNYGYTF. The CDR3 DNA follows: TGTGCCAGCAGTTCAGCTCGCCCTAACTATGGCTACACCTTC.

The sample holds one count of this clonotype. This sequence may be a read error, since a much larger clone differs from it by one base. This sequence joins TRBV4-1 and TRBJ1-2; D is ambiguous. The CDR3 consists of 15 residues. The germline V and J ends were trimmed by 4 bases and 3 bases, with 15 bases remaining between them. The germline V gene has CDR1 MGHRA and CDR2 YSYEKL. CDR3 protein: CASSRPPGWDYGYTF. The CDR3 DNA reads TGCGCCAGCAGCCGACCTCCGGGATGGGACTATGGCTACACCTTC.

The sample holds a few counts of this clonotype. A much larger clonotype is one base distant, so this may be a read error. The rearrangement links TRBV5-6 to TRBJ2-3; TRBD2 matches 9 bases. Germline V lookup: CDR1 SGHDT, CDR2 YYEEEE. The V gene end was trimmed by 4 bases and the J gene end by 6 bases; junction bases not matched to a gene: 18. This CDR3 is built from 18 residues. The CDR3 region has the DNA TGTGCCAGCAGCACGAGGGTAGCGGGGGCTACCAATTTGGATACGCAGTATTTT. As protein: CASSTRVAGATNLDTQYF.

This clonotype was detected many times. The chain links TRBV9 to TRBJ1-2; no definite D call. The length of the CDR3 is 15 residues. Germline V gives CDR1 SGDLS, CDR2 YYNGEE. V was trimmed by 0 bases and J by 0 bases, leaving 9 bases between them. The CDR3 DNA sequence: TGTGCCAGCAGCGTAGCGGCGTCCTCTAACTATGGCTACACCTTC. Encoded protein: CASSVAASSNYGYTF.

The V and J genes are TRBV6-6 and TRBJ1-1, with D possibly matching TRBD1 (5 bases). The CDR3 has 13 amino acids. V shed 11 bases and J shed 4 bases, with 17 bases lying between them. Germline-derived CDR1 and CDR2 are MNHNY and SVGAGI (reference sequence). CDR3 nucleotide sequence: TGTGCCGGATCCAGGGAGGTGGGCACTGAAGCTTTCTTT. It encodes CAGSREVGTEAFF.

This clonotype was observed at least ten times. V gene TRBV27 combines with J gene TRBJ2-2, with D unclear. Germline V lookup: CDR1 MNHEY, CDR2 SMNVEV (reference sequence). V lost 3 bases and J 6 bases, leaving 2 bases between the germline ends. The CDR3 sequence is 11 residues long. DNA for the CDR3: TGTGCCAGCAGTTTTGCCGGGGAGCTGTTTTTT. The encoded protein is CASSFAGELFF.